Shown below are 20 T cell receptor beta chains from a single sample sequenced in a study of T-cell memory formation after mild COVID-19. One entry per CDR3 protein results from TCRdb running MiXCR on the 5' RACE reads. The sample records 560,000 or so distinct CDR3 sequences, approximately 15% being singletons. The sample consisted of PBMCs or a T cell subset sorted from them (not recorded which). Every receptor here comes from an adult woman who had mild COVID-19 (a few samples of this study predate the infection). Cell type and time point are not known.

The rearrangement joins TRBV18 to TRBJ2-1; 8 bases map to TRBD1. The V gene end was trimmed by 8 bases and the J gene end by 6 bases; junction bases not matched to a gene: 6. There are 13 residues in the CDR3. Germline CDR1 KGHSH, CDR2 LQKENI. DNA for the CDR3: TGTGCCAGCCGACAGGGGTCCAGCAATGAGCAGTTCTTC. Translated: CASRQGSSNEQFF. Looking up the rest from reference TRBV18 and TRBJ2-1 gives the full variable domain: NAGVMQNPRHLVRRRGQEARLRCSPMKGHSHVYWYRQLPEEGLKFMVYLQKENIIDESGMPKERFSAEFPKEGPSILRIQQVVRGDSAAYFCASRQGSSNEQFFGPGTRLTVL.

This clonotype was seen many times. The V and J genes are TRBV3-1 and TRBJ2-1; maybe TRBD1 (6 bases). CDR3 length: 18 residues. From germline, CDR1 is LGHDT and CDR2 YNNKEL (reference sequence). Trimming pared 4 bases from V and 6 bases from J, leaving 25 bases between. CDR3 region: CASSRLNAIQGLSNEQFF. CDR3 nucleotides: TGTGCCAGCAGCCGACTCAACGCAATACAGGGTTTAAGCAATGAGCAGTTCTTC.

This clonotype came up a few times. The CDR3 DNA reads as TGTGCCACCAGTGACCCGGGACGGACGAACACCGGGGAGCTGTTTTTT. Amino acid sequence: CATSDPGRTNTGELFF. The J gene is TRBJ2-2, the V gene TRBV24-1; either TRBD1 or TRBD2 may supply D (5 bases each). CDR3 length: 16 residues. The germline CDR1 and CDR2 sequences are KGHDR and SFDVKD. Trimming took off 4 bases at V and 0 bases at J, with 11 bases between the two ends.

This clonotype showed up just a few times. CDR3 amino acids: CASSYYPPGVRITDTQYF. CDR3 nucleotide sequence: TGTGCCAGCAGTTACTATCCTCCGGGGGTGCGAATCACAGATACGCAGTATTTT. The chain has TRBV6-5 and TRBJ2-3; maybe TRBD2 (6 bases). Trimming removed 1 base from V and 2 bases from J, with 19 bases in between. The CDR3 is 18 residues long. Germline values: CDR1 MNHEY, CDR2 SVGAGI.

The chain has TRBV4-3 and TRBJ1-5; 8 positions match TRBD1. The CDR3 is 15 amino acids. V dropped 0 bases and J dropped 7; count of bases not matched to a gene: 5. CDR1 LGHNA and CDR2 YSLEER come from the germline V gene. The CDR3 DNA is TGCGCCAGCAGCCAAGATGCAGGGGGCGGCCAGCCCCAGCATTTT. Protein sequence: CASSQDAGGGQPQHF.

This clonotype has a handful of counts. The chain is built from TRBV20-1 and TRBJ2-3; 8 bases are shared with TRBD2. After removal of 5 bases from V and 2 bases from J, the junction contained 6 bases not matched to a gene. CDR1 and CDR2 from the germline V gene are DFQATT and SNEGSKA (reference sequence). This CDR3 has 14 residues. The CDR3 region is CSAAGGGATDTQYF. CDR3 bases: TGCAGTGCTGCCGGGGGGGGAGCCACAGATACGCAGTATTTT.

This clonotype appeared many times. J is TRBJ2-4 and V is TRBV4-1, with 16 bases that match TRBD2. Per germline, CDR1 MGHRA and CDR2 YSYEKL. The CDR3 loop spans 18 amino acids. Unmatched junction bases numbered 3, after V lost 4 bases and J lost 0 bases. The CDR3 DNA is TGCGCCAGCAGCCTGGGACTAGCGGGGGGGATAGCCAAAAACATTCAGTACTTC. It is translated as CASSLGLAGGIAKNIQYF.

CDR3: CAISEPGQGSYNEQFF. The CDR3 bases are TGTGCCATCAGTGAGCCCGGACAGGGCTCCTACAATGAGCAGTTCTTC. This chain links TRBV10-3 with TRBJ2-1, with 8 bases lining up with TRBD1. Germline lookup yields CDR1 ENHRY and CDR2 SYGVKD. CDR3 length: 16 amino acids. V lost 2 bases and J lost 0; bases outside the gene matches: 3.

The chain combines TRBV5-1 with TRBJ2-3; D unclear. V lost 0 bases to trimming and J lost 1 base, with 9 bases between them. CDR3 size: 15 residues. CDR1 and CDR2 from the germline V gene are SGHRS and YFSETQ. The CDR3 bases are TGCGCCAGCAGCTTGGGACCCCCACGCACAGATACGCAGTATTTT. Amino acid sequence: CASSLGPPRTDTQYF.

This clonotype appeared a few times. V usage is TRBV7-2 and J usage is TRBJ2-7, with D tentatively TRBD2 (5 bases). Per germline, CDR1 SGHTA and CDR2 FQGNSA. The CDR3 spans 15 residues. Trimming shortened V by 3 bases and J by 2 bases, and 14 bases separated the two germline ends. CDR3 loop: CASSFSLAETYEQYF. The CDR3 DNA reads TGTGCCAGCAGCTTTTCTCTAGCTGAAACCTACGAGCAGTACTTC.

This clonotype showed up just a few times. Written as DNA, the CDR3 is TGCAGCGTTGAGGGACAGGGCCCTGGCTACACCTTC. Its translation is CSVEGQGPGYTF. The chain carries TRBV29-1 and TRBJ1-2; 9 positions agree with TRBD1. The CDR3 is 12 residues long. The germline CDR1 and CDR2 sequences are SQVTM and ANQGSEA. Trimming removed 3 bases from V and 7 bases from J; junction bases left unmatched: 3. The full variable domain, rest sourced from reference TRBV29-1 and TRBJ1-2, is SAVISQKPSRDICQRGTSLTIQCQVDSQVTMMFWYRQQPGQSLTLIATANQGSEATYESGFVIDKFPISRPNLTFSTLTVSNMSPEDSSIYLCSVEGQGPGYTFGSGTRLTVV.

This chain links TRBV7-9 with TRBJ1-2, with a weak D call TRBD1 (6 bases). The CDR3 is 16 residues long. V gave up 5 bases and J gave up 7 bases, with 23 bases separating them. Germline assignment: CDR1 SEHNR and CDR2 FQNEAQ (reference sequence). CDR3 DNA sequence: TGTGCCAGCAGCCCGCCCCCCTATCGAACAGGGTTTGGCTACACCTTC. Encoded protein: CASSPPPYRTGFGYTF.

This chain connects TRBV7-3 to TRBJ2-2; tentative D call: TRBD2 (6 bases). V gave up 5 bases and J gave up 4 bases, with 20 bases separating them. The length of the CDR3 is 17 residues. The germline gives CDR1 SGHTA, CDR2 FQGTGA. The CDR3 DNA is TGTGCCAGCAGCCCTCCCCTGACTAGTACCACCACCGGGGAGCTGTTTTTT. It codes for CASSPPLTSTTTGELFF.

J is TRBJ2-7 and V is TRBV3-1, with D perhaps TRBD2 (5 bases). Germline V gives CDR1 LGHDT, CDR2 YNNKEL (reference sequence). V dropped 4 bases and J dropped 2 bases, with 15 bases sitting between them. This CDR3 is 15 amino acids long. CDR3: CASSPISGLAYEQYF. CDR3 coding DNA: TGTGCCAGCAGCCCAATCAGCGGTCTTGCCTACGAGCAGTACTTC.

At least ten counts were recorded for this clonotype. This chain links TRBV14 with TRBJ2-1; 10 bases fit TRBD2. This CDR3 contains 16 residues. CDR1 is SGHDN and CDR2 is FVKESK in the germline V gene. V dropped 4 bases and J dropped 8; count of bases not matched to a gene: 11. CDR3 amino acids: CASSRPSGSGIDEQFF. CDR3 DNA sequence: TGTGCCAGCAGCCGCCCTAGCGGGAGTGGTATCGATGAGCAGTTCTTC.

This clonotype came up a few times. This chain connects TRBV9 to TRBJ2-7; 7 bases match TRBD2. Unmatched junction bases numbered 13, after V lost 4 bases and J lost 3 bases. This CDR3 region has 16 residues. Per germline, CDR1 SGDLS and CDR2 YYNGEE. CDR3 bases: TGTGCCAGCAGCCCCGCGGCGGGAGAGGTGATCTACGAGCAGTACTTC. Its translation is CASSPAAGEVIYEQYF.

The chain employs TRBV20-1 and TRBJ1-2, with 8 bases lining up with TRBD1. CDR1 is DFQATT, CDR2 SNEGSKA, per germline (reference sequence). Germline trimming cut 5 bases from V and 8 bases from J; bases unmatched to any gene: 7. CDR3 length: 12 residues. The CDR3 DNA reads as TGCAGTGCTCAAAGCCAGGGGGCCGGCTACACCTTC. It encodes CSAQSQGAGYTF.

This sequence joins TRBV5-1 and TRBJ2-7; D perhaps matches TRBD2 (6 bases). Trimming removed 5 bases at V and 0 bases at J, with 15 bases between. The CDR3 loop spans 15 amino acids. Germline V CDR1 and CDR2: SGHRS, YFSETQ. CDR3 amino acids: CASRPGTSSSYEQYF. The CDR3 DNA reads as TGCGCCAGCAGACCCGGGACTTCTAGCTCCTACGAGCAGTACTTC.

The genes are TRBV24-1 and TRBJ1-5; D not resolved. Germline CDR1 reads KGHDR; CDR2 reads SFDVKD. The CDR3 is made up of 13 amino acids. Trimming removed 4 bases from V and 7 bases from J, with 10 bases in between. CDR3 amino acids: CATSDRLWQPQHF. The CDR3 nucleotides are TGTGCCACCAGTGACCGCCTTTGGCAGCCCCAGCATTTT.

This chain joins TRBV5-1 and TRBJ2-5; TRBD2 matches at 10 bases. CDR1 and CDR2 from the germline V gene are SGHRS and YFSETQ. The CDR3 covers 13 residues. Trimming at V came to 6 bases and at J to 4 bases, leaving 3 bases not matched to a gene. In DNA, the CDR3 is TGCGCCAGCAAACTAGCGGGACCAGAGACCCAGTACTTC. Encoded protein: CASKLAGPETQYF.